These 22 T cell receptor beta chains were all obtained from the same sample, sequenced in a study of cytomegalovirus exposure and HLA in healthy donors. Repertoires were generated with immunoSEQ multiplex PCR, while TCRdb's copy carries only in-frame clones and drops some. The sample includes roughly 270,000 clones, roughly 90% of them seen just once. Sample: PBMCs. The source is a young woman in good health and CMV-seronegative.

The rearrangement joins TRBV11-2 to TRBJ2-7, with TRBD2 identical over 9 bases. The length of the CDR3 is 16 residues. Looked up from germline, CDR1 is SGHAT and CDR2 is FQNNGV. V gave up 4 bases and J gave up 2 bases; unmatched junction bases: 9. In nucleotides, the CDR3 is TGTGCCAGCAGCTCTCAGCGGGAGGTAATAGCCTACGAGCAGTACTTC. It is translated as CASSSQREVIAYEQYF.

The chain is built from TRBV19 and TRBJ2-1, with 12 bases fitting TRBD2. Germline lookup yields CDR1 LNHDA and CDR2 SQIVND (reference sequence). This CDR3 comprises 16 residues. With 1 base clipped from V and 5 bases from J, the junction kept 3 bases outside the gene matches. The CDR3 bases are TGTGCCAGTAGTATAGGCCTAGCGGGAGGGCACAATGAGCAGTTCTTC. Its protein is CASSIGLAGGHNEQFF.

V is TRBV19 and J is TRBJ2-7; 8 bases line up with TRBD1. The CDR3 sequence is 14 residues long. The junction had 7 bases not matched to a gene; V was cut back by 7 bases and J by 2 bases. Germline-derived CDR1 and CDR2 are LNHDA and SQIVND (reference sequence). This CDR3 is CASTMTGVPYEQYF. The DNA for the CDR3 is TGTGCCAGTACCATGACAGGGGTTCCCTACGAGCAGTACTTC.

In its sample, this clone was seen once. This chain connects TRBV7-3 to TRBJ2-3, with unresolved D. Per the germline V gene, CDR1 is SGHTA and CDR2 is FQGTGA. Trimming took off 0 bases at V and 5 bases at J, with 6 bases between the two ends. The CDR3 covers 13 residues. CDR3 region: CASSLTLLDTQYF. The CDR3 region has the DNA TGTGCCAGCAGCTTAACCCTTTTAGATACGCAGTATTTT.

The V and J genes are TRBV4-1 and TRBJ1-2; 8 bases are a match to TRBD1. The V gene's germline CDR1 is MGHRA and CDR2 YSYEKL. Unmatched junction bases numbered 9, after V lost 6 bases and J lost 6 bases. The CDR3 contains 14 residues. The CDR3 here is CASRHKDRENGYTF. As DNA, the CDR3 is TGCGCCAGCAGACATAAGGACAGGGAGAATGGCTACACCTTC.

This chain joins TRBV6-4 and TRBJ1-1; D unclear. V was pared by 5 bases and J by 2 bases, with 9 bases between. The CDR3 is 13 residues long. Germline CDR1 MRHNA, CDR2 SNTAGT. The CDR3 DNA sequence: TGTGCCAGCAGTCTGACTGAAAACACTGAAGCTTTCTTT. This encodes CASSLTENTEAFF.

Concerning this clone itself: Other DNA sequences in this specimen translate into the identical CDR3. The CDR3 DNA reads TGTGCCTGGAGTGTACGGGGAAACATGAACACTGAAGCTTTCTTT. This encodes CAWSVRGNMNTEAFF. This chain joins TRBV30 and TRBJ1-1; D unresolved. V shed 0 bases and J shed 0 bases, with 11 bases lying between them. CDR3 length: 15 amino acids. Germline CDR1 and CDR2: GTSNPN and SVGIG (reference sequence).

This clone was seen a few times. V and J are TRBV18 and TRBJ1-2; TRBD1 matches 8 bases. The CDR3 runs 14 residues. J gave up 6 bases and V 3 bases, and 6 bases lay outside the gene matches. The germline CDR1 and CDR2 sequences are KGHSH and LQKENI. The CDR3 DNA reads TGTGCCAGCTCACCCTCGACAGGGGCGGATGGCTACACCTTC. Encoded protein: CASSPSTGADGYTF.

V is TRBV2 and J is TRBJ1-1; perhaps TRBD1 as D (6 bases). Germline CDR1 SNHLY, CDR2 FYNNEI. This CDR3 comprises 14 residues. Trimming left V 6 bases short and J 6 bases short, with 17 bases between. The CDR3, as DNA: TGTGCCAGCAGGCACGAGACAGGTGGGCCTGAAGCTTTCTTT. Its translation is CASRHETGGPEAFF.

CDR3 region: CASSPGTDTQYF. As DNA, the CDR3 is TGCGCCAGCAGCCCAGGCACAGATACGCAGTATTTT. The chain joins TRBV5-1 to TRBJ2-3; no firm D call. This CDR3 is built from 12 residues. Germline CDR1 is SGHRS and CDR2 is YFSETQ. Trimming left V 4 bases short and J 1 base short, with 4 bases between.

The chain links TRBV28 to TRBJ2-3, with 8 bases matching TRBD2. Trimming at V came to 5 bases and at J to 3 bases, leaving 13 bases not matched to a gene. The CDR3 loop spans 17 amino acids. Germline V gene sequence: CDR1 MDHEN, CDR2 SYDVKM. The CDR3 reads CASSPNSASGLTDTQYF. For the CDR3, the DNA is TGTGCCAGCAGTCCCAACTCAGCTAGCGGGCTTACAGATACGCAGTATTTT.

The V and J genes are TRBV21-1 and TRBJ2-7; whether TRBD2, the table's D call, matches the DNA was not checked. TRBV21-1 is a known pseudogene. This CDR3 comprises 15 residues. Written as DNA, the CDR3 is TGTGCCAGCAGCACCCGACTAGCGGGAGCCTACGAGCAGTACTTC. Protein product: CASSTRLAGAYEQYF.

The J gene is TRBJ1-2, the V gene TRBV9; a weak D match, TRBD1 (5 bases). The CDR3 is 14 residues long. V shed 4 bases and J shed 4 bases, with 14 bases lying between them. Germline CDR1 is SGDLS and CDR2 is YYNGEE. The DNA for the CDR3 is TGTGCCAGCAGCACCGAGCAGGGAATCTATGGCTACACCTTC. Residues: CASSTEQGIYGYTF.

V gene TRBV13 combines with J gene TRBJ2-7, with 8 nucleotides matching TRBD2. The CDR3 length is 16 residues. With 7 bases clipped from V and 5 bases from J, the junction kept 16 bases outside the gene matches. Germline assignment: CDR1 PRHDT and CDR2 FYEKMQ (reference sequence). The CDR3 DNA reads TGTGCCAGCACCCGCGGGTCGGGAGGGCCTTACCACGAGCAGTACTTC. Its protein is CASTRGSGGPYHEQYF. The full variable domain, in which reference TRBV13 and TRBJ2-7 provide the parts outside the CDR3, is AAGVIQSPRHLIKEKRETATLKCYPIPRHDTVYWYQQGPGQDPQFLISFYEKMQSDKGSIPDRFSAQQFSDYHSELNMSSLELGDSALYFCASTRGSGGPYHEQYFGPGTRLTVT.

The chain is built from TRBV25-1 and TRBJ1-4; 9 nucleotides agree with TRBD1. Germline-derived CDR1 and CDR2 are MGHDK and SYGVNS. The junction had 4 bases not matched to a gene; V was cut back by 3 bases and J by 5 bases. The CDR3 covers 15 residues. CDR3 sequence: CASSDPGQGNEKLFF. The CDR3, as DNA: TGTGCCAGCAGTGACCCGGGACAGGGAAATGAAAAACTGTTTTTT.

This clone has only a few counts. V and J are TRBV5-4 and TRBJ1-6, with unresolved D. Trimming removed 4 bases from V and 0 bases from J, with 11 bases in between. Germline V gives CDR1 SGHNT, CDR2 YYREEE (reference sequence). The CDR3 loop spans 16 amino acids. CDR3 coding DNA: TGTGCCAGCAGCCGACTTCAGAGCTCCTATAATTCACCCCTCCACTTT. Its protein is CASSRLQSSYNSPLHF.

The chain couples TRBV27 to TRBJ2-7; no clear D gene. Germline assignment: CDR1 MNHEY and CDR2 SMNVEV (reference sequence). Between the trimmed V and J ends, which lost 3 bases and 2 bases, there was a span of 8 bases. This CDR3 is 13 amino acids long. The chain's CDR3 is CASSLASPYEQYF. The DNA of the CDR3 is TGTGCCAGCAGTTTGGCCTCTCCCTACGAGCAGTACTTC.

The CDR3 DNA reads as TGCGCCAGCAGCCAAGATAGCGGGATGGCCCGAAATGAGCAGTTCTTC. Its protein is CASSQDSGMARNEQFF. The rearrangement joins TRBV4-1 to TRBJ2-1; 8 bases line up with TRBD2. CDR1 is MGHRA, CDR2 YSYEKL, per germline. J gave up 7 bases and V 0 bases, and 8 bases lay outside the gene matches. There are 16 residues in the CDR3.

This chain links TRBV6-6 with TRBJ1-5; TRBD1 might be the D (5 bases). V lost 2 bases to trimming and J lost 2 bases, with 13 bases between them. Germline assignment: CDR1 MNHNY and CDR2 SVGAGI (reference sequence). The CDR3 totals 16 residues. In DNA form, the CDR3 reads TGTGCCAGCAGTTACCGGCAGGGTAGTGGCAATCAGCCCCAGCATTTT. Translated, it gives CASSYRQGSGNQPQHF.

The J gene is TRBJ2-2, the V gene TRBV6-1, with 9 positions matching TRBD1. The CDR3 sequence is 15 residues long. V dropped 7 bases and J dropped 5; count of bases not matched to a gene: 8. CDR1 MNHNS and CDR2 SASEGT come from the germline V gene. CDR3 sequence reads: CASTKGQGTTGELFF. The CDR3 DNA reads TGTGCCAGCACCAAGGGACAGGGTACGACCGGGGAGCTGTTTTTT.

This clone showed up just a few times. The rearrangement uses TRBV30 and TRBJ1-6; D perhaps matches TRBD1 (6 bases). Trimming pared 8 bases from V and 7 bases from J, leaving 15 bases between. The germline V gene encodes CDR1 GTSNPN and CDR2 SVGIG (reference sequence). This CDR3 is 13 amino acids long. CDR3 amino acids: CARQESQNSPLHF. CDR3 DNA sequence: TGTGCCCGACAGGAATCTCAGAATTCACCCCTCCACTTT.

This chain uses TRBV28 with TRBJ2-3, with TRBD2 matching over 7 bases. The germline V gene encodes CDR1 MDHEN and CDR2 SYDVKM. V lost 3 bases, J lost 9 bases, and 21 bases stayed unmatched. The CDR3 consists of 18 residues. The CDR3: CASSLQSLASFNPQTQYF. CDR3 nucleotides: TGTGCCAGCAGTTTGCAGTCACTAGCGTCCTTCAACCCTCAGACGCAGTATTTT.